One sample yielded the 16 T cell receptor beta chains listed below, sequenced in a study of ipilimumab plus nivolumab after autologous stem cell transplantation. TCRdb's table, derived via immunoSEQ multiplex PCR, lists solely in-frame clones and lacks some. The data contain fewer than 95,000 clones, 75% to 85% of them singletons. Sequencing used PBMCs, obtained in a trial of ipilimumab plus nivolumab as post-transplant consolidation. Receptors were obtained from a male donor with diffuse large B-cell lymphoma.

The J gene is TRBJ1-6, the V gene TRBV7-9, with a tentative D call TRBD1 (5 bases). The germline V and J ends were trimmed by 0 bases and 13 bases, with 19 bases remaining between them. Germline CDR1 reads SEHNR; CDR2 reads FQNEAQ (reference sequence). CDR3 length: 16 residues. The CDR3 region is CASSLAFDSGASPLHF. For the CDR3, the DNA is TGTGCCAGCAGCTTAGCTTTCGACAGCGGCGCGTCGCCCCTCCACTTT.

The rearrangement uses TRBV5-1 and TRBJ2-2; 8 bases fit TRBD2. Germline V gene sequence: CDR1 SGHRS, CDR2 YFSETQ. The CDR3 totals 16 residues. V lost 0 bases and J lost 6; bases outside the gene matches: 7. CDR3: CASSLAGRGFAGELFF. The CDR3 DNA sequence: TGCGCCAGCAGCTTGGCCGGGAGGGGTTTTGCCGGGGAGCTGTTTTTT.

Relative to its sample, this clone is medium-sized (0.01 to 0.1%). The chain combines TRBV19 with TRBJ1-1, with 7 bases matching TRBD1. CDR1 is LNHDA, CDR2 SQIVND, per germline (reference sequence). The V gene end was trimmed by 1 base and the J gene end by 4 bases; junction bases not matched to a gene: 0. CDR3 length equals 13 residues. The CDR3 loop is CASSIGQGTEAFF. The CDR3 DNA reads TGTGCCAGTAGTATAGGACAGGGCACTGAAGCTTTCTTT.

The V gene is TRBV19, the J gene TRBJ2-5; 7 nucleotides line up with TRBD1. This CDR3 has 14 residues. V lost 5 bases and J lost 3; bases outside the gene matches: 6. CDR1 and CDR2 (germline): LNHDA, SQIVND (reference sequence). CDR3 loop: CASSRGQFEETQYF. The CDR3 DNA reads TGTGCCAGTAGTCGGGGACAGTTTGAAGAGACCCAGTACTTC.

The CDR3 DNA follows: TGTGCAAGTCGCTACCTGACGACAGGGGGATACGAGCAGTACTTC. Translation gives CASRYLTTGGYEQYF. The chain joins TRBV12-2 to TRBJ2-7; the table's D call, TRBD1, was not checked against the DNA. TRBV12-2 is classified as a pseudogene. CDR3 length: 15 residues.

J is TRBJ2-4 and V is TRBV11-1, with D perhaps TRBD2 (6 bases). Germline V gene data show CDR1 as SGHAT and CDR2 as FQDESV (reference sequence). The CDR3 contains 16 residues. V lost 4 bases and J 3 bases, leaving 16 bases between the germline ends. The CDR3 reads CASSWGDLLGKNIQYF. CDR3 bases: TGTGCCAGCAGCTGGGGGGACCTTTTGGGCAAAAACATTCAGTACTTC.

J is TRBJ2-7 and V is TRBV4-1, with TRBD2 matching 14 bases. There are 16 residues in the CDR3. V was clipped by 4 bases and J by 3 bases; unmatched bases: 5. Germline V lookup: CDR1 MGHRA, CDR2 YSYEKL. DNA for the CDR3: TGCGCCAGCAGCCCCGGACTAGCGGGGGGTCACTACGAGCAGTACTTC. The encoded protein is CASSPGLAGGHYEQYF.

The V and J genes are TRBV5-1 and TRBJ2-2; 8 bases fit TRBD1. After removal of 5 bases from V and 7 bases from J, the junction contained 10 bases not matched to a gene. There are 15 residues in the CDR3. Germline V lookup: CDR1 SGHRS, CDR2 YFSETQ. The CDR3 sequence: CASRTSGGASGELFF. The DNA of the CDR3 is TGCGCCAGCAGGACCTCAGGGGGCGCGAGCGGGGAGCTGTTTTTT.

This clone turned up a few times. This chain uses TRBV7-2 with TRBJ2-2; no clear D gene. Between the trimmed V and J ends, which lost 4 bases and 1 base, there was a span of 10 bases. CDR1 and CDR2 (germline): SGHTA, FQGNSA. The CDR3 runs to 15 residues. The CDR3 is CASSSLPLNTGELFF. CDR3 sequence (DNA): TGTGCCAGCAGCTCGCTCCCTTTGAACACCGGGGAGCTGTTTTTT.

This clone was recorded a few times. The chain recombines TRBV15 with TRBJ2-7; D unresolved. The V and J ends lost 3 bases and 2 bases respectively, with 11 bases between them. CDR1 and CDR2 from the germline V gene are LNHNV and YYDKDF (reference sequence). This CDR3 spans 14 amino acids. CDR3 amino acids: CATSSVTSTYEQYF. CDR3 DNA sequence: TGTGCCACCAGCAGCGTGACCTCCACCTACGAGCAGTACTTC.

The chain recombines TRBV4-2 with TRBJ2-2, with no clear D. Germline CDR1 is LGHNA and CDR2 is YNFKEQ. Trimming shortened V by 1 base and J by 0 bases, and 15 bases separated the two germline ends. The CDR3 totals 18 residues. CDR3 in amino acids: CASSQVAGRRTNTGELFF. CDR3 DNA sequence: TGTGCCAGCAGCCAAGTCGCTGGCAGGCGAACGAACACCGGGGAGCTGTTTTTT.

The count of this clone is one. The chain couples TRBV7-2 to TRBJ2-5; TRBD2 aligns across 11 bases. The V gene's germline CDR1 is SGHTA and CDR2 FQGNSA. V lost 1 base, J lost 7 bases, and 11 bases stayed unmatched. The length of the CDR3 is 17 residues. This CDR3 is CASSLGTSGGSDGTQYF. The CDR3 region has the DNA TGTGCCAGCAGCTTAGGAACTAGCGGGGGCTCAGACGGGACCCAGTACTTC.

The V call is TRBV13, the J call TRBJ2-3; no clear D gene. Germline V gene sequence: CDR1 PRHDT, CDR2 FYEKMQ (reference sequence). V was shortened by 5 bases and J by 4 bases, with 10 bases between the two germline ends. CDR3 length equals 13 residues. In DNA, the CDR3 is TGTGCCAGCAGCGGCGGAAACGCAGATACGCAGTATTTT. Translated: CASSGGNADTQYF. The full variable domain, rest sourced from reference TRBV13 and TRBJ2-3, is AAGVIQSPRHLIKEKRETATLKCYPIPRHDTVYWYQQGPGQDPQFLISFYEKMQSDKGSIPDRFSAQQFSDYHSELNMSSLELGDSALYFCASSGGNADTQYFGPGTRLTVL.

V is TRBV28 and J is TRBJ1-2; D is unresolved. The CDR3 sequence is 14 residues long. V was cut by 2 bases and J by 1 base, with 8 bases left in between. Germline V gives CDR1 MDHEN, CDR2 SYDVKM. CDR3 loop: CASSLGSVNYGYTF. In nucleotides, the CDR3 is TGTGCCAGCAGTTTAGGGTCAGTTAACTATGGCTACACCTTC.

The chain combines TRBV6-1 with TRBJ2-2; D is unresolved. CDR3 length equals 15 residues. Trimming stripped 8 bases from V and 3 bases from J, with 16 bases between. In germline, CDR1 is MNHNS, CDR2 SASEGT. The CDR3 protein is CASSSAAWYTGELFF. The CDR3 nucleotides are TGTGCCAGCTCCTCGGCGGCTTGGTACACCGGGGAGCTGTTTTTT.

The chain is built from TRBV15 and TRBJ2-5; perhaps D is TRBD1 or TRBD2 (7 bases each). V was pared by 5 bases and J by 5 bases, with 15 bases between. Germline V lookup: CDR1 LNHNV, CDR2 YYDKDF (reference sequence). CDR3 length: 14 amino acids. As DNA, the CDR3 is TGTGCCACCAGCTCAGGGGGGGCCGGTGAGACCCAGTACTTC. Its translation is CATSSGGAGETQYF.